The 21 T cell receptor beta chains reported below all come from one sample, sequenced in a study of T cell repertoires in cytomegalovirus infection. Antigens for these TCRs are unknown. TCRdb independently ran MiXCR on the reads; one entry per CDR3 protein. The data hold around 230,000 distinct CDR3 sequences, with roughly two fifths observed a single time. This specimen was CD8+ T cells from cultured PBMCs, taken from culture after CMV antigen stimulation. The receptors were sampled from a human donor in good health (CMV status not recorded). Some clones in this sample may be carry-over from other donors' samples.

The chain employs TRBV7-9 and TRBJ2-1; 8 positions agree with TRBD2. The CDR3 is 18 residues long. The germline V gene encodes CDR1 SEHNR and CDR2 FQNEAQ (reference sequence). J lost 0 bases, V lost 6 bases, and 13 bases had no gene match. The CDR3 nucleotides read TGTGCCAGCAGGCAAACTAGCGGCCAAGTCCTCTCCTACAATGAGCAGTTCTTC. This sequence encodes CASRQTSGQVLSYNEQFF.

This clonotype is termed large. The V call is TRBV24-1, the J call TRBJ2-5; 8 nucleotides line up with TRBD2. Trimming at V came to 5 bases and at J to 2 bases, leaving 3 bases not matched to a gene. The CDR3 has 14 residues. Germline loops: CDR1 KGHDR, CDR2 SFDVKD. The CDR3 sequence is CATSGVAGQETQYF. CDR3 bases: TGTGCCACCAGTGGGGTAGCGGGACAAGAGACCCAGTACTTC.

This rearrangement joins TRBV12-3 or TRBV12-4 to TRBJ2-1, with TRBD2 matching over 10 bases. The CDR3 totals 16 residues. Trimming at V came to 6 bases and at J to 6 bases, leaving 11 bases not matched to a gene. CDR3 region: CASSPKSGGALNEQFF. The CDR3 DNA reads as TGTGCCAGCAGCCCCAAAAGCGGGGGGGCCCTCAATGAGCAGTTCTTC.

The rearrangement joins TRBV25-1 to TRBJ1-1; D gene uncertain. The CDR3 runs to 13 residues. Germline loops: CDR1 MGHDK, CDR2 SYGVNS. Trimming took off 1 base at V and 11 bases at J, with 14 bases between the two ends. The chain's CDR3 is CASSESDGRVAFF. The CDR3 nucleotides read TGTGCCAGCAGTGAATCGGACGGCCGGGTTGCTTTCTTT.

The V call is TRBV20-1, the J call TRBJ2-3; TRBD2 is a possible D gene (5 bases). This CDR3 is built from 15 residues. V dropped 1 base and J dropped 4 bases, with 15 bases sitting between them. Germline loops: CDR1 DFQATT, CDR2 SNEGSKA (reference sequence). The CDR3 DNA is TGCAGTGCTAGAGCATTAGGACTGCTATCAGATACGCAGTATTTT. Protein sequence: CSARALGLLSDTQYF.

This clonotype came up a few times. This chain connects TRBV27 to TRBJ2-7, with D tentatively TRBD1 (5 bases). Germline V gene lookup returns CDR1 MNHEY and CDR2 SMNVEV (reference sequence). This CDR3 is built from 14 residues. The ends were cut back, 3 bases at V and 2 bases at J, with 11 bases in the middle. The CDR3 is CASSLRGATYEQYF. The DNA of the CDR3 is TGTGCCAGCAGTTTGCGTGGGGCCACCTACGAGCAGTACTTC.

In regard to this clonotype: A much larger clone is a single base away; this may be a read error. The chain joins TRBV4-2 to TRBJ2-1; 12 bases are shared with TRBD2. From germline, CDR1 is LGHNA and CDR2 YNFKEQ. This CDR3 has 17 residues. CDR3 loop: CARSQDPSSGRANEQFF. The CDR3 DNA is TGTGCCAGAAGCCAAGATCCCTCTAGCGGGAGGGCCAATGAGCAGTTCTTC.

The chain carries TRBV12-3 or TRBV12-4 and TRBJ2-3; TRBD2 aligns across 7 bases. The CDR3 is made up of 15 amino acids. V lost 6 bases, J lost 2 bases, and 8 bases stayed unmatched. CDR3 DNA: TGTGCCAGCAGCTACCCCGGGGGGACCACAGATACGCAGTATTTT. The encoded protein is CASSYPGGTTDTQYF.

This clonotype was recorded a few times. The chain employs TRBV27 and TRBJ1-4; TRBD1 agrees at 7 bases. The CDR3 length is 15 residues. Germline V lookup: CDR1 MNHEY, CDR2 SMNVEV (reference sequence). The junction had 10 bases not matched to a gene; V was cut back by 7 bases and J by 5 bases. CDR3 sequence reads: CASTPLTGPNEKLFF. DNA for the CDR3: TGTGCCAGCACCCCTTTGACAGGGCCGAATGAAAAACTGTTTTTT.

This clonotype was seen at least ten times. The rearrangement joins TRBV27 to TRBJ2-3, with 9 positions matching TRBD1. With V trimmed by 3 bases and J by 5 bases, 12 bases remained unmatched. CDR3 length: 17 residues. In germline, CDR1 is MNHEY, CDR2 SMNVEV (reference sequence). For the CDR3, the DNA is TGTGCCAGCAGTTTCCGGGACAGGGTCAACCCAATAGATACGCAGTATTTT. Translated, it gives CASSFRDRVNPIDTQYF.

J is TRBJ1-1 and V is TRBV2; a weak D match, TRBD1 (6 bases). V gave up 8 bases and J gave up 11 bases, with 18 bases separating them. CDR3 length equals 12 residues. Germline V CDR1 and CDR2: SNHLY, FYNNEI. The DNA of the CDR3 is TGTGCCAGCGTGTCAGGGGTAGTTGGGGCTTTCTTT. It is translated as CASVSGVVGAFF. The whole variable domain, remainder taken from reference TRBV2 and TRBJ1-1, is EPEVTQTPSHQVTQMGQEVILRCVPISNHLYFYWYRQILGQKVEFLVSFYNNEISEKSEIFDDQFSVERPDGSNFTLKIRSTKLEDSAMYFCASVSGVVGAFFGQGTRLTVV.

The V gene is TRBV9, the J gene TRBJ1-6; 10 bases are shared with TRBD1. This CDR3 has 15 residues. CDR1 and CDR2 (germline): SGDLS, YYNGEE. J gave up 8 bases and V 4 bases, and 6 bases lay outside the gene matches. CDR3 amino acids: CASSFRQGAYSPLHF. CDR3 DNA: TGTGCCAGCAGCTTCCGACAGGGGGCCTATTCACCCCTCCACTTT.

The chain employs TRBV6-8 and TRBJ1-5; the match to TRBD1 covers 7 bases. The CDR3 covers 14 residues. CDR1 is MNHGY, CDR2 SAAAGT, per germline. V was clipped by 6 bases and J by 4 bases; unmatched bases: 6. CDR3 sequence reads: CASSRGQTNQPQHF. The CDR3 region has the DNA TGTGCCAGCAGCAGGGGACAGACGAATCAGCCCCAGCATTTT.

This rearrangement joins TRBV7-9 to TRBJ2-1; D unresolved. Germline CDR1 and CDR2: SEHNR and FQNEAQ (reference sequence). This CDR3 is 15 amino acids long. V was cut by 0 bases and J by 5 bases, with 11 bases left in between. CDR3 sequence: CASSLAGPPHNEQFF. The CDR3 DNA reads as TGTGCCAGCAGCTTAGCTGGGCCGCCTCACAATGAGCAGTTCTTC. Full variable domain (rest looked up from reference TRBV7-9 and TRBJ2-1): DTGVSQNPRHKITKRGQNVTFRCDPISEHNRLYWYRQTLGQGPEFLTYFQNEAQLEKSRLLSDRFSAERPKGSFSTLEIQRTEQGDSAMYLCASSLAGPPHNEQFFGPGTRLTVL.

This clonotype was counted between two and nine times. V usage is TRBV11-2 and J usage is TRBJ2-1; a weak D match, TRBD2 (5 bases). CDR1 and CDR2 from the germline V gene are SGHAT and FQNNGV. The CDR3 runs to 14 residues. V was shortened by 5 bases and J by 6 bases, with 14 bases between the two germline ends. CDR3 loop: CASSPRGPSNEQFF. The CDR3 DNA sequence: TGTGCCAGCAGCCCCCGGGGTCCTAGCAATGAGCAGTTCTTC.

The chain carries TRBV6-8 and TRBJ2-7; TRBD1 agrees at 7 bases. Germline CDR1 MNHGY, CDR2 SAAAGT. Trimming took 8 bases from V and 0 from J; bases not matched to a gene: 7. The CDR3 totals 14 residues. The DNA of the CDR3 is TGTGCCAGCGAGATCCGGGACAGCTCCTACGAGCAGTACTTC. This sequence encodes CASEIRDSSYEQYF.

Regarding this clonotype: At one end the junction does not follow the germline gene, possibly because of a read error. The CDR3 bases are TGTGCTAGCAGCTTAGCGGACAGGCGAGAGACCCAGTACTTC. It is translated as CASSLADRRETQYF. The chain employs TRBV7-4 and TRBJ2-5; D possibly corresponds to TRBD1 (7 bases). This CDR3 comprises 14 residues. Germline lookup yields CDR1 SGHVT and CDR2 SQSDAQ.

The chain couples TRBV7-2 to TRBJ2-5; D perhaps matches TRBD1 (5 bases). This CDR3 region has 12 residues. V lost 8 bases and J lost 2, with 9 bases in between. The germline CDR1 and CDR2 sequences are SGHTA and FQGNSA. The CDR3 protein is CASGAAQETQYF. The CDR3 nucleotides read TGTGCCAGCGGGGCGGCGCAAGAGACCCAGTACTTC.

This clonotype was observed a handful of times. The V call is TRBV6-1, the J call TRBJ2-4; D is undetermined. The germline V and J ends were trimmed by 7 bases and 2 bases, with 9 bases remaining between them. This CDR3 spans 13 amino acids. The germline gives CDR1 MNHNS, CDR2 SASEGT. The CDR3 coding sequence is TGTGCCAGCAATCACTATTCCAAAAACATTCAGTACTTC. Amino acid sequence: CASNHYSKNIQYF.

The chain couples TRBV7-4 to TRBJ2-7, with 8 bases fitting TRBD2. Germline V gene data show CDR1 as SGHVT and CDR2 as SQSDAQ. The CDR3 is 15 amino acids. J lost 2 bases, V lost 0 bases, and 3 bases had no gene match. The CDR3 loop is CASSLANGGAYEQYF. The CDR3 region has the DNA TGTGCCAGCAGCTTAGCAAACGGGGGGGCCTACGAGCAGTACTTC.

This sequence joins TRBV27 and TRBJ1-2; D might be TRBD1 (5 bases). The CDR3 length is 14 residues. Trimming removed 2 bases at V and 6 bases at J, with 13 bases between. Germline V gives CDR1 MNHEY, CDR2 SMNVEV (reference sequence). CDR3: CASSLGQGPDGYTF. The CDR3 DNA follows: TGTGCCAGCAGTTTAGGGCAGGGCCCGGATGGCTACACCTTC.